This T cell receptor (beta chain) was profiled in a study of response to subunit inactivated influenza vaccine. CDR3 length equals 14 residues. The V and J ends lost 6 bases and 0 bases respectively, with 9 bases between them. CDR1 is SQVTM and CDR2 is ANQGSEA in the germline V gene. Using its own MiXCR run on the RT-PCR reads, TCRdb lists one record per CDR3 protein. This sample carries more than 450,000 distinct CDR3 sequences, approximately 12% of them seen once, and the ten largest clones take roughly a tenth. Concerning this clonotype itself: What it binds is not known.

General study findings and limits: T cells newly recruited by each seasonal influenza vaccination are few, the authors suggested.

Source: PBMCs from blood, taken on the day of vaccination. This sequence was found in a man between 50 and 59 years old who received an inactivated influenza vaccine. This chain links TRBV29-1 with TRBJ2-6; D is ambiguous. The CDR3 spells CSVGSTSGANVLTF. The CDR3 bases are TGCAGCGTGGGAAGTACCTCTGGGGCCAACGTCCTGACTTTC.